The TCR beta chain described here comes from a study of post-analysis software for immune sequencing data. At the level of the study: Some patients lacked subtype; others had relapsing-remitting, secondary progressive or progressive-relapsing disease.

Incorporated into the TCR beta cDNA libraries were unique molecular identifiers, which served to reduce PCR and sequencing biases. There were 1 to 10 million T cells, and 450,000 to 550,000 cDNA molecules came from them. TCRdb re-analysed the PCR reads in MiXCR, keeping a single row per CDR3 protein. The data contain 820,000 or so distinct CDR3 sequences, 53% of them singletons. Study results and limitations: Strong co-clustering by F measure was evident for samples that had been prepared in the same batch. Compared with controls, patients had more of about five TRBV segments, including TRBV5-6, TRBV5-1 and TRBV20-1.

The germline gives CDR1 SEHNR, CDR2 FQNEAQ (reference sequence). The length of the CDR3 is 14 residues. Trimming stripped 0 bases from V and 3 bases from J, with 8 bases between. With respect to this clonotype: Its antigen remains unidentified.

This chain links TRBV7-9 with TRBJ1-2; maybe TRBD1 (5 bases). The source material was blood. The sequence came from a girl between 10 and 17 years old with multiple sclerosis. In DNA, the CDR3 is TGTGCCAGCAGCTTAGCGGCAGGGCACTATGGCTACACCTTC. Translating it yields CASSLAAGHYGYTF.